The clone carrying this T cell receptor beta chain was counted a single time. Germline V gives CDR1 LGHNA, CDR2 YNFKEQ. Trimming cost V 4 bases and J 3 bases, with 13 bases left between them. This CDR3 is built from 14 residues. These data belong to a study of cytomegalovirus exposure and HLA in healthy donors. Across the study: About 82 million unique TCRs from HLA-typed donors were held in an early release of data.

The study ran its PCR with 60 Vbeta and 13 Jbeta primers. The data were produced by immunoSEQ multiplex PCR, yet TCRdb's version contains in-frame clones alone and is incomplete. The sample contains some 150,000 clones, approximately 80% of which appear only once. Donors likely had unrecorded immune exposures despite being nominally healthy when sampled. The clonotype comes from a man aged 50 or older in good health and CMV-seropositive. The rearrangement joins TRBV4-2 to TRBJ2-7; D not certain. Sequenced sample: PBMCs. The CDR3 coding sequence is TGTGCCAGCAGCCTGGCTAGTTTTAACTACGAGCAGTACTTC. Its translation: CASSLASFNYEQYF.